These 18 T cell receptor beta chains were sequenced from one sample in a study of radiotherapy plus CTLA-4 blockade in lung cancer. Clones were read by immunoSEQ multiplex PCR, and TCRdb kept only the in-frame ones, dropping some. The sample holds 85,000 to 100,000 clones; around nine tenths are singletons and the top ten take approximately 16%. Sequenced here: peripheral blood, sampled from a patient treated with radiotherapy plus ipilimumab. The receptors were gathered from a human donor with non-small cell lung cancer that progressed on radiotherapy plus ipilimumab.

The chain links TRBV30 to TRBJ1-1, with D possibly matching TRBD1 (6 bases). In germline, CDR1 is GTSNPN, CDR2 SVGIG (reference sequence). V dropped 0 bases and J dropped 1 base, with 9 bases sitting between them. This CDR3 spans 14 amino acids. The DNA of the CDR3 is TGTGCCTGGAGTGTAGGGGGAGGGAACACTGAAGCTTTCTTT. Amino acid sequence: CAWSVGGGNTEAFF.

The chain's CDR3 is CASRPSSVEQYF. The CDR3 DNA reads as TGTGCCAGCAGACCGTCTTCCGTCGAGCAGTACTTC. J is TRBJ2-7 and V is TRBV7-2; D gene ambiguous. Trimming took off 6 bases at V and 6 bases at J, with 12 bases between the two ends. The CDR3 is made up of 12 amino acids. Looked up from germline, CDR1 is SGHTA and CDR2 is FQGNSA. The whole variable domain, remainder taken from reference TRBV7-2 and TRBJ2-7, is GAGVSQSPSNKVTEKGKDVELRCDPISGHTALYWYRQSLGQGLEFLIYFQGNSAPDKSGLPSDRFSAERTGGSVSTLTIQRTQQEDSAVYLCASRPSSVEQYFGPGTRLTVT.

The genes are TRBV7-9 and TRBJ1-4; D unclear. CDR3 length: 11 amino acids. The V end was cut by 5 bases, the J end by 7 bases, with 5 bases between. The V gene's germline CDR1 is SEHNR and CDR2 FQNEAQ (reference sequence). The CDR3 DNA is TGTGCCAGCAGCCTAAGTGAAAAACTGTTTTTT. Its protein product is CASSLSEKLFF. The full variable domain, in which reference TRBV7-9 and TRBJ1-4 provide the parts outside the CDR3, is DTGVSQNPRHKITKRGQNVTFRCDPISEHNRLYWYRQTLGQGPEFLTYFQNEAQLEKSRLLSDRFSAERPKGSFSTLEIQRTEQGDSAMYLCASSLSEKLFFGSGTQLSVL.

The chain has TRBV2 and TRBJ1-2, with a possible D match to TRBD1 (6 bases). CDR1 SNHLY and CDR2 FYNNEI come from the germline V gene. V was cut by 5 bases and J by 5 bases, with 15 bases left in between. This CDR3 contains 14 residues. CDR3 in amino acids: CASSSTGGGYGYTF. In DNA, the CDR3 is TGTGCCAGCAGTTCGACAGGAGGGGGTTATGGCTACACCTTC.

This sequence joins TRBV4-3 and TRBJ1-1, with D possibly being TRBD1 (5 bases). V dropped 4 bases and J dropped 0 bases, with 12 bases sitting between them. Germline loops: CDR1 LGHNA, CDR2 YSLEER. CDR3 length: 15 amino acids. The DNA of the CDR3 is TGCGCCAGCAGCCCCAGGGCGGCTCTGAACACTGAAGCTTTCTTT. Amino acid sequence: CASSPRAALNTEAFF.

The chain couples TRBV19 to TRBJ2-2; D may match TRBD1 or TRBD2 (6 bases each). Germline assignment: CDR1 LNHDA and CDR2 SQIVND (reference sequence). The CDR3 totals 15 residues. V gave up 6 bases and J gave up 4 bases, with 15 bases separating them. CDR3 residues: CASSRGGQITGELFF. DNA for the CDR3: TGTGCCAGTAGCAGGGGAGGACAGATCACCGGGGAGCTGTTTTTT.

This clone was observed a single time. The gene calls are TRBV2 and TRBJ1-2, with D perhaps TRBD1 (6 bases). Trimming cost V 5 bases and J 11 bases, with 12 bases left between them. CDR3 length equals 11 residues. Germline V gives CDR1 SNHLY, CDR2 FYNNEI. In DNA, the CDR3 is TGTGCCAGCAGTACAGGGCCTAGGTACACCTTC. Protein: CASSTGPRYTF.

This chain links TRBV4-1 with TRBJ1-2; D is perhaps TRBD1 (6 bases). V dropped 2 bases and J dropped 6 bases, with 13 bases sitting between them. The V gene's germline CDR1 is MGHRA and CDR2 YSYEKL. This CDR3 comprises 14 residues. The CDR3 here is CASSQQGRRDGYTF. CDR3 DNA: TGCGCCAGCAGCCAACAGGGGCGCAGGGATGGCTACACCTTC.

In DNA, the CDR3 is TGTGCCAGCAGCTCGCGGGGACAGAACAATGAGCAGTTCTTC. This codes for CASSSRGQNNEQFF. V is TRBV7-9 and J is TRBJ2-1; D perhaps matches TRBD1 (7 bases). Between the trimmed V and J ends, which lost 4 bases and 5 bases, there was a span of 12 bases. Germline values: CDR1 SEHNR, CDR2 FQNEAQ (reference sequence). The CDR3 covers 14 residues.

In DNA, the CDR3 is TGTGCCAGCAGTCCTAAGACAGGCTCCTACGAGCAGTACTTC. Its protein is CASSPKTGSYEQYF. The rearrangement joins TRBV11-1 to TRBJ2-7, with D possibly matching TRBD1 (6 bases). Trimming removed 6 bases at V and 0 bases at J, with 12 bases between. This CDR3 has 14 residues. Germline CDR1 reads SGHAT; CDR2 reads FQDESV (reference sequence).

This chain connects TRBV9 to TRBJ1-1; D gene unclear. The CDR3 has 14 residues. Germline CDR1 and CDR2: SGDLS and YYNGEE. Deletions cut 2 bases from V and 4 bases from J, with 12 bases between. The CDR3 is CASSVDLLSTEAFF. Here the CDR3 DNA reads TGTGCCAGCAGCGTGGACCTCCTGAGCACTGAAGCTTTCTTT.

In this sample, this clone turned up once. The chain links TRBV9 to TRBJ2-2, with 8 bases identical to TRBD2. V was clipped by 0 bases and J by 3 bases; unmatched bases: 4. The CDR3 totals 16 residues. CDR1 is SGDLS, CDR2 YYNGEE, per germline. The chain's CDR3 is CASSVDGRGDTGELFF. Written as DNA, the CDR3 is TGTGCCAGCAGCGTAGACGGGAGGGGTGACACCGGGGAGCTGTTTTTT.

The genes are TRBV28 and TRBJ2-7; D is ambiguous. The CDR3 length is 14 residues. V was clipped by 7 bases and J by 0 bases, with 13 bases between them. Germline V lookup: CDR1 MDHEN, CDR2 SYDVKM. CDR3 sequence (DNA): TGTGCCAGCACCCCATCAGTAGGCTCCTACGAGCAGTACTTC. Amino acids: CASTPSVGSYEQYF. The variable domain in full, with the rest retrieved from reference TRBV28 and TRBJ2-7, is DVKVTQSSRYLVKRTGEKVFLECVQDMDHENMFWYRQDPGLGLRLIYFSYDVKMKEKGDIPEGYSVSREKKERFSLILESASTNQTSMYLCASTPSVGSYEQYFGPGTRLTVT.

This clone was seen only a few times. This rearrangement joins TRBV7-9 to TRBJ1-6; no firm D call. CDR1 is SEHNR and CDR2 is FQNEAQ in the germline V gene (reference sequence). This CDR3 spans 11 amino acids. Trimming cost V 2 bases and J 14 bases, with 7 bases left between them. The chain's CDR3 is CASSLTQTLHF. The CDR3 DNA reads TGTGCCAGCAGCTTAACACAGACCCTCCACTTT.

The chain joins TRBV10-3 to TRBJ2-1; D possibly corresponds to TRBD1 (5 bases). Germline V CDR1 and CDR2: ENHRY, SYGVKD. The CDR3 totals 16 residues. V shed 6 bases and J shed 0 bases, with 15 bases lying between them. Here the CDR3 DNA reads TGTGCCATCAGCCAGGGAAGCCCGAGCTCCTACAATGAGCAGTTCTTC. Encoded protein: CAISQGSPSSYNEQFF.

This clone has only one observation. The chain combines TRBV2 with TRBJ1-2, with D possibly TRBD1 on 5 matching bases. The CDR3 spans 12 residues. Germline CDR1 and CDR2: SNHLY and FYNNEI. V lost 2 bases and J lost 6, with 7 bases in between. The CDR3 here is CASSEQGDGYTF. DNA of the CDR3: TGTGCCAGCAGTGAACAGGGAGATGGCTACACCTTC. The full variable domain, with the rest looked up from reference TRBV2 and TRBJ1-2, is EPEVTQTPSHQVTQMGQEVILRCVPISNHLYFYWYRQILGQKVEFLVSFYNNEISEKSEIFDDQFSVERPDGSNFTLKIRSTKLEDSAMYFCASSEQGDGYTFGSGTRLTVV.

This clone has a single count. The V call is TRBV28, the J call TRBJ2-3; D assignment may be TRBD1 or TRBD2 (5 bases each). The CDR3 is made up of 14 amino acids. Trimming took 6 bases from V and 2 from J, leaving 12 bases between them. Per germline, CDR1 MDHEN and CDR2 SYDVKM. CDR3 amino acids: CASRWPGTTDTQYF. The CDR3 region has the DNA TGTGCCAGCAGATGGCCAGGGACCACAGATACGCAGTATTTT.

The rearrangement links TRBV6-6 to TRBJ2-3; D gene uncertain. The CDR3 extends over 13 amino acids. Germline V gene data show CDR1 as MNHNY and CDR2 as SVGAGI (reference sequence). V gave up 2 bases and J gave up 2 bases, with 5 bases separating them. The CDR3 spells CASSYHITDTQYF. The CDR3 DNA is TGTGCCAGCAGTTACCATATCACAGATACGCAGTATTTT.